This T cell receptor beta chain comes out of a study of T cell responses to AZD1222 COVID-19 vaccine. General study results and limits: Per reports, nearly half of all spike-specific TCRs target regions that are unmutated in variants.

The ends were cut back, 6 bases at V and 5 bases at J, with 7 bases in the middle. The CDR3 runs 12 residues. From germline, CDR1 is WNHNN and CDR2 SYGVQD (reference sequence). Sequencing used immunoSEQ multiplex PCR; TCRdb keeps in-frame clones, though not all of them. Counted here are roughly 80,000 clones, 70% to 90% occurring once; the ten biggest clones make up around 5%. Concerning this clone itself: Antigen specificity is unknown.

This sequence originates from an adult in good health. The sequencing here drew on peripheral blood, taken on day 0 of AZD1222 vaccination. The genes are TRBV10-1 and TRBJ2-2; unclear D gene. The CDR3 protein is CASRLGTGELFF. For the CDR3, the DNA is TGCGCCAGCAGGCTTGGGACCGGGGAGCTGTTTTTT.